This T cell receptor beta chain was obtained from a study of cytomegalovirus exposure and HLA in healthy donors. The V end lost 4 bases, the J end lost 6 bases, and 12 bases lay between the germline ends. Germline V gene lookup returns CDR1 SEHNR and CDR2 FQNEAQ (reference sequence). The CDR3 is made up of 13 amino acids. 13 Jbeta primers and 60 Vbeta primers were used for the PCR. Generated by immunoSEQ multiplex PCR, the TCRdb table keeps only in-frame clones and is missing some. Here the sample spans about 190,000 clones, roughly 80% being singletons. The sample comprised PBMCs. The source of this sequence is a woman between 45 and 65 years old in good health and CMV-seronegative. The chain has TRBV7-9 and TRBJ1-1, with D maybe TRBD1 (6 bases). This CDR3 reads CASSSYRDSEAFF. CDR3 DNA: TGTGCCAGCAGCTCTTACAGGGATTCTGAAGCTTTCTTT.